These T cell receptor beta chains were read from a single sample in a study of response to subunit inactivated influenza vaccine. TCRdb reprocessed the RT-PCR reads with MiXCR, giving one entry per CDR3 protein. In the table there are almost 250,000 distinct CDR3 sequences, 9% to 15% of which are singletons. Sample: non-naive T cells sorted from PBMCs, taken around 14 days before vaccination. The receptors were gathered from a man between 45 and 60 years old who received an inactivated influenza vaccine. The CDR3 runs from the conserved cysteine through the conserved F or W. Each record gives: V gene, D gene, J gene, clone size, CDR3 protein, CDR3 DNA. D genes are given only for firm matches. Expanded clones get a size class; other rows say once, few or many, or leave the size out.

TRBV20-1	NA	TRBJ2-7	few	CSARASIADHLGQYF	TGCAGTGCTAGAGCTTCAATAGCGGATCACCTCGGGCAGTACTTC
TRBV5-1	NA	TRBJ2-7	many	CASSFSGVSGYEQYF	TGCGCCAGCAGCTTCTCAGGAGTCTCGGGCTACGAGCAGTACTTC
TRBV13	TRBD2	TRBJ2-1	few	CASSRLGLAAIGNEQFF	TGTGCCAGCAGCCGCCTGGGACTAGCGGCTATTGGCAATGAGCAGTTCTTC
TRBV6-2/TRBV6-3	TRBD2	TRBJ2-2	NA	CASSYRLAANTGELFF	TGTGCCAGCAGTTACAGACTAGCGGCCAACACCGGGGAGCTGTTTTTT
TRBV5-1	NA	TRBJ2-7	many	CASSLGQNLYEQYF	TGCGCCAGCAGCTTAGGCCAGAACCTTTACGAGCAGTACTTC
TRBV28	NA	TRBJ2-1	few	CASSSSTVAKGGLIYNEQFF	TGTGCCAGCAGTAGTTCGACCGTAGCAAAGGGGGGTTTGATCTACAATGAGCAGTTCTTC
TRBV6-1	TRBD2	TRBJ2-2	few	CASRLAGGNTGELFF	TGTGCCAGCAGACTAGCGGGAGGAAACACCGGGGAGCTGTTTTTT
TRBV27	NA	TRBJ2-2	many	CASSLDTGLGIRGELFF	TGTGCCAGCAGTTTAGATACAGGGTTAGGGATACGCGGGGAGCTGTTTTTT
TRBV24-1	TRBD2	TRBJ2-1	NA	CATSDPRSGSYNEQFF	TGTGCCACCAGTGACCCACGTAGCGGGTCCTACAATGAGCAGTTCTTC
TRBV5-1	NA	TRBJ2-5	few	CASREAGLETQYF	TGCGCCAGCAGAGAAGCAGGGCTGGAGACCCAGTACTTC
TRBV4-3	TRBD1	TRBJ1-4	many	CASSHSDRGLKEKLFF	TGCGCCAGCAGCCATTCCGACAGGGGGCTGAAAGAAAAACTGTTTTTT
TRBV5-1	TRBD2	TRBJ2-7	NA	CASSVFGSSGYEQYF	TGCGCCAGCAGCGTATTTGGGTCTAGCGGCTACGAGCAGTACTTC
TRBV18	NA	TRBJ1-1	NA	CASSPGRLEAFF	TGTGCCAGCTCACCGGGACGGCTTGAAGCTTTCTTT
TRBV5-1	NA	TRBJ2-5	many	CASRGGEIKETQYF	TGCGCCAGCAGGGGCGGAGAAATTAAAGAGACCCAGTACTTC
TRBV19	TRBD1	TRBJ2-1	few	CASSIRQGSDEQFF	TGTGCCAGTAGTATCCGACAGGGTAGCGATGAGCAGTTCTTC
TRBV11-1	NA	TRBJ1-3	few	CASSDVKNSGNTIYF	TGTGCCAGCAGCGACGTCAAGAACTCTGGAAACACCATATATTTT
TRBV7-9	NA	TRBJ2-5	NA	CASSKNPQETQYF	TGTGCCAGCAGCAAAAACCCACAAGAGACCCAGTACTTC
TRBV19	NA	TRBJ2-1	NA	CASSMGTPSEQFF	TGTGCCAGTAGTATGGGGACTCCTAGTGAGCAGTTCTTC
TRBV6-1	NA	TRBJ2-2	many	CASTLGQIGELFF	TGTGCCAGCACCTTAGGACAGATCGGGGAGCTGTTTTTT
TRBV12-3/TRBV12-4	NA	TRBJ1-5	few	CASSLEGYNQPQHF	TGTGCCAGCAGTTTGGAGGGGTACAATCAGCCCCAGCATTTT
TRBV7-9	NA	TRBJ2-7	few	CASSQGGGYIDFEQYF	TGTGCCAGCAGCCAAGGGGGGGGCTACATCGATTTCGAGCAGTACTTC
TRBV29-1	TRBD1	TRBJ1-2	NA	CSVKGAGGDTF	TGCAGCGTTAAGGGGGCAGGAGGCGACACCTTC
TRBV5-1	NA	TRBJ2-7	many	CASSLDGGQPYEQYF	TGCGCCAGCAGCTTGGACGGGGGACAGCCCTACGAGCAGTACTTC
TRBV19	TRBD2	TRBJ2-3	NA	CASSIGLAGRGDTQYF	TGTGCCAGTAGTATAGGACTAGCGGGAAGGGGAGATACGCAGTATTTT
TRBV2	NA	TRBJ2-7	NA	CASRGGYEQYF	TGTGCCAGCAGGGGCGGCTACGAGCAGTACTTC
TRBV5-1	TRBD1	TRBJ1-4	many	CASSLDPWQGDEKLFF	TGCGCCAGCAGCTTGGACCCTTGGCAGGGGGATGAAAAACTGTTTTTT
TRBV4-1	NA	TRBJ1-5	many	CASSQSFGDTARPQHF	TGCGCCAGCAGCCAAAGCTTTGGGGACACCGCCCGGCCCCAGCATTTT
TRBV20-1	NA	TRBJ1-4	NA	CSARSVGGLNEKLFF	TGCAGTGCTAGATCCGTGGGGGGCCTAAATGAAAAACTGTTTTTT
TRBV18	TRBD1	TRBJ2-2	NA	CASSLSRPGQGGTGELFF	TGTGCCAGCTCACTCTCCCGCCCGGGACAGGGCGGCACCGGGGAGCTGTTTTTT
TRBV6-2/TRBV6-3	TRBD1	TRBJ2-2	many	CASSHFPGTGNTGELFF	TGTGCCAGCAGTCACTTCCCCGGGACAGGGAACACCGGGGAGCTGTTTTTT
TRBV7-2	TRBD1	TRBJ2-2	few	CASRTTGADTGELFF	TGTGCCAGCAGGACGACAGGGGCCGACACCGGGGAGCTGTTTTTT
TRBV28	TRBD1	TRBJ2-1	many	CASSPTGVGEQFF	TGTGCCAGCAGTCCTACAGGGGTGGGTGAGCAGTTCTTC
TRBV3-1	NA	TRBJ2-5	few	CASTLLGHYEGETQYF	TGTGCCAGCACCCTTCTGGGGCACTATGAGGGGGAGACCCAGTACTTC
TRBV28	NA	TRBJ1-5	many	CASSLIPGGRPQHF	TGTGCCAGCAGTTTAATCCCCGGGGGGAGGCCCCAGCATTTT
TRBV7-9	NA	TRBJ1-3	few	CASSRDISGNTIYF	TGTGCCAGCAGCAGGGACATCTCTGGAAACACCATATATTTT
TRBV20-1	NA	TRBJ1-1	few	CSAPRQLNTEAFF	TGCAGTGCTCCCCGACAGCTGAACACTGAAGCTTTCTTT
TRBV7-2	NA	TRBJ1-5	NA	CASRPREGDNQPQHF	TGTGCCAGCAGACCCCGAGAGGGGGACAATCAGCCCCAGCATTTT
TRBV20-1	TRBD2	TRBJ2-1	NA	CSAREGWTSGSGNEQFF	TGCAGTGCTAGAGAAGGATGGACTAGCGGGAGTGGGAATGAGCAGTTCTTC
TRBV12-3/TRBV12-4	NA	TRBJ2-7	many	CASSLWVYEQYF	TGTGCCAGCAGTTTATGGGTTTACGAGCAGTACTTC
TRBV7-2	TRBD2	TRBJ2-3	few	CASSLAPAGGGDTQYF	TGTGCCAGCAGCTTAGCTCCAGCGGGAGGGGGGGATACGCAGTATTTT
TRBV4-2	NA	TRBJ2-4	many	CASSQSGTVFFQYF	TGTGCCAGCAGCCAGTCCGGGACGGTATTTTTTCAGTACTTC
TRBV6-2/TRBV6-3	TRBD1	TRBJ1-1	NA	CASSEDRGLLRQAEAFF	TGTGCCAGCAGTGAGGACAGGGGGCTGCTCCGTCAAGCTGAAGCTTTCTTT
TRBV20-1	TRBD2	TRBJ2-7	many	CSARDMTGRAFRSGEQYF	TGCAGTGCTAGAGATATGACCGGGAGGGCCTTCAGGAGTGGCGAGCAGTACTTC
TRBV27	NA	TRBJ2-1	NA	CASSLFGGSTYNEQFF	TGTGCCAGCAGTTTATTTGGGGGTAGCACCTACAATGAGCAGTTCTTC
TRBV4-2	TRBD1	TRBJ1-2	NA	CASSTGTGDGYGYTF	TGTGCCAGCAGCACCGGGACAGGGGACGGCTATGGCTACACCTTC
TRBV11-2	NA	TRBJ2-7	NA	CASSHRTVSPYEQYF	TGTGCCAGCAGCCACAGGACAGTGTCCCCCTACGAGCAGTACTTC
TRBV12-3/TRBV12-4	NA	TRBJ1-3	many	CASSEQGIGNTIYF	TGTGCCAGCAGTGAACAGGGAATTGGAAACACCATATATTTT
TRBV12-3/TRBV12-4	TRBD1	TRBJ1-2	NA	CASSTGGNGYTF	TGTGCCAGCAGTACAGGGGGGAATGGCTACACCTTC
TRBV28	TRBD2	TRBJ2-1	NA	CASRTPGGFTYNEQFF	TGTGCCAGCAGAACCCCGGGAGGGTTCACCTACAATGAGCAGTTCTTC
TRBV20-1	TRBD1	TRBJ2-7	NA	CSARLRDRSSYEQYF	TGCAGTGCTCGCCTCCGGGACAGGAGCTCCTACGAGCAGTACTTC
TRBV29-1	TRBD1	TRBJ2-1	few	CSVYPPPQTGQDLSGSYNEQFF	TGCAGCGTTTACCCCCCCCCTCAAACGGGACAGGATCTGAGCGGCTCCTACAATGAGCAGTTCTTC